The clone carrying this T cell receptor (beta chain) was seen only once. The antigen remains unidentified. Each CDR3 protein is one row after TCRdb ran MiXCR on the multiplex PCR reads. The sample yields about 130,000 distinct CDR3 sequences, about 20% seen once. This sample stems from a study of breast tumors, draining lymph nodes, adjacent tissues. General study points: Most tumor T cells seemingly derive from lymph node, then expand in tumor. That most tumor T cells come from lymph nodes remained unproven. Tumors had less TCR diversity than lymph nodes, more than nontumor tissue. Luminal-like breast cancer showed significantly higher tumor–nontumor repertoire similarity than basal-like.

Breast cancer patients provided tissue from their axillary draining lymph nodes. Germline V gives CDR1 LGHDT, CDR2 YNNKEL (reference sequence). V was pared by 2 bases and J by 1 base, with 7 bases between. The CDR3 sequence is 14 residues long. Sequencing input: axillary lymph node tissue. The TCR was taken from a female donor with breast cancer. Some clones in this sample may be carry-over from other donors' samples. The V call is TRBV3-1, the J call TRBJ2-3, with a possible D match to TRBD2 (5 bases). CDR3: CASSQFGGTDTQYF. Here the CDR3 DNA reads TGTGCCAGCAGCCAATTCGGGGGCACAGATACGCAGTATTTT.